This entry concerns a single TCR beta chain. The sample originates from a study of blood T cell repertoires in COVID-19. Looking at the study overall: Specimens from acute and convalescent COVID-19 originated in the United States, Italy and Spain. T cells, B-cell-depleted T cells, or PBMCs provided the cDNA or gDNA that served as material.

In the original analysis: Counts of nucleated cells, estimated from reference gene primer amplification, were obtained. TCRdb keeps only in-frame clones here, not all; method: immunoSEQ multiplex PCR. Clonal size and the V and J genes are those of that table, whereas D and trimming came from the DNA. The table has about 180,000 clones, roughly 88% seen once; the top ten hold around 15%. Symptom resolution, clearance, or two negative PCRs marked the recovered donors of Cohort 3. The germline gives CDR1 GTSNPN, CDR2 SVGIG (reference sequence). Trimming took off 4 bases at V and 4 bases at J, with 10 bases between the two ends. The length of the CDR3 is 12 residues.

The receptor was isolated from a man aged 45-65 years who had recovered from COVID-19. The specimen was PBMCs or T cells enriched from blood (not recorded which). The chain has TRBV30 and TRBJ2-5; D possibly corresponds to TRBD1 (6 bases). CDR3 nucleotide sequence: TGTGCCTGGAACAGGGCCCGAGAGACCCAGTACTTC. Protein sequence: CAWNRARETQYF.